This T cell receptor (beta chain) was recorded in a study of shared clonotypes between healthy human individuals. Study at large: The plates for each donor numbered three CD4 naive, three CD4 memory, two CD8 naive and one CD8 memory.

Concerning this clone itself: The antigen is unknown.

Study results and caveats: Only blood was sampled, and tissue TCR repertoires likely differ from blood ones.

Only in-frame clones appear in the TCRdb table, and some are missing; sequencing was by immunoSEQ multiplex PCR. The sample comprises about 960,000 clones, 76% of which are singletons, and approximately 1.5% rests with the top ten. The sample consisted of memory CD4+ T cells sorted from blood. Subset: CD45RA-negative fraction. The sequence came from a man aged 18-30 years in good health.

The CDR3 region is CASSGAQFPTRQYF. The DNA for the CDR3 is TGTGCCAGCAGTGGGGCACAGTTTCCTACGAGGCAGTACTTC. The gene calls are TRBV25-1 and TRBJ2-7; D gene ambiguous. The CDR3 totals 14 residues. Trimming stripped 4 bases from V and 9 bases from J, with 19 bases between. From germline, CDR1 is MGHDK and CDR2 SYGVNS.